A single sample gave rise to the 15 T cell receptor beta chains below, sequenced in a study of CD8 T cells in ankylosing spondylitis. General study points: Apparently characteristic of ankylosing spondylitis blood was a TCR beta motif (about 8 highly homologous variants).

Antigens for these TCRs are unknown. TCRdb re-derived calls from the 5' RACE reads in MiXCR, one entry per CDR3 protein. The data contain a few hundred thousand distinct CDR3 sequences, around 8% of them singletons. The sample consisted of blood, either unsorted or a sorted T cell fraction (not recorded which). The source is a male donor with ankylosing spondylitis.

This clonotype was seen many times. The rearrangement links TRBV12-3 or TRBV12-4 to TRBJ2-1, with a possible D match to TRBD2 (5 bases). This CDR3 is built from 16 residues. The ends were cut back, 6 bases at V and 0 bases at J, with 15 bases in the middle. The CDR3 here is CASSAGLLSSYNEQFF. In DNA form, the CDR3 reads TGTGCCAGCAGCGCTGGACTCCTAAGCTCCTACAATGAGCAGTTCTTC.

This clonotype appeared a few times. The chain carries TRBV5-5 and TRBJ2-2, with 8 bases identical to TRBD1. Germline CDR1 SGHKS, CDR2 YYEKEE (reference sequence). V was clipped by 5 bases and J by 0 bases; unmatched bases: 3. The CDR3 spans 15 residues. CDR3 bases: TGTGCCAGCAGTTGGACAGGGACGAACACCGGGGAGCTGTTTTTT. As protein: CASSWTGTNTGELFF. Full variable domain (remainder filled in from reference TRBV5-5 and TRBJ2-2): DAGVTQSPTHLIKTRGQQVTLRCSPISGHKSVSWYQQVLGQGPQFIFQYYEKEERGRGNFPDRFSARQFPNYSSELNVNALLLGDSALYLCASSWTGTNTGELFFGEGSRLTVL.

The chain employs TRBV19 and TRBJ2-7, with 12 bases identical to TRBD2. This CDR3 contains 14 residues. Germline values: CDR1 LNHDA, CDR2 SQIVND (reference sequence). The trim removed 4 bases at V and 5 bases at J, leaving 3 bases unmatched. This CDR3 reads CASSRLAGVNEQYF. The CDR3 DNA is TGTGCCAGTAGTAGACTAGCGGGAGTTAACGAGCAGTACTTC.

This clonotype was seen more than once but under ten times. The chain combines TRBV12-3 or TRBV12-4 with TRBJ2-3; 10 nucleotides line up with TRBD2. V lost 3 bases to trimming and J lost 6 bases; unmatched junction nucleotides: 6. The CDR3 length is 15 residues. CDR3 residues: CASSLSLAGRDTQYF. The CDR3, as DNA: TGTGCCAGCAGTTTGTCACTAGCGGGAAGGGATACGCAGTATTTT.

Concerning this clonotype: A single base separates this from a much larger clone, so it may be a read error. The chain recombines TRBV4-1 with TRBJ2-7; D uncertain. The germline V gene has CDR1 MGHRA and CDR2 YSYEKL. The CDR3 length is 13 residues. CDR3 nucleotides: TGCACCAGCAGCCAAGATCCCAGTGTCGAGCAGTACTTC. Its translation is CTSSQDPSVEQYF.

In its sample, this clonotype was seen a few times. The chain is built from TRBV12-3 or TRBV12-4 and TRBJ1-1; 8 bases agree with TRBD1. There are 14 residues in the CDR3. V lost 7 bases and J lost 5; bases outside the gene matches: 9. CDR3: CASTPGTGGTEAFF. Here the CDR3 DNA reads TGTGCCAGCACCCCTGGGACAGGCGGGACTGAAGCTTTCTTT.

The genes are TRBV7-9 and TRBJ2-7; D perhaps matches TRBD1 (5 bases). V lost 2 bases, J lost 0 bases, and 17 bases lay in between. CDR1 SEHNR and CDR2 FQNEAQ come from the germline V gene (reference sequence). The CDR3 is 17 amino acids. The CDR3 nucleotides read TGTGCCAGCAGCTTATATGGGGCGCAAGGAGACTCCTACGAGCAGTACTTC. Its translation: CASSLYGAQGDSYEQYF.

V and J are TRBV21-1 and TRBJ2-2; the table's D call, TRBD2, was not checked against the DNA. TRBV21-1 counts as a pseudogene. The CDR3 has 17 residues. Here the CDR3 DNA reads TGTGCCAGCAGCAAAGTACGGGCGGGAGGGACTCTCGGGGAGCTGTTTTTT. This encodes CASSKVRAGGTLGELFF.

This clonotype came up a few times. This chain links TRBV24-1 with TRBJ2-1, with 11 bases matching TRBD2. Germline CDR1 is KGHDR and CDR2 is SFDVKD. V shed 4 bases, J shed 10 bases, and the junction held 14 bases outside the gene matches. The CDR3 length is 17 residues. The CDR3 DNA follows: TGTGCCACCAGTGACGCTCCCGGGACTAGCGGCCTCCTGGAGCAGTTCTTC. Protein product: CATSDAPGTSGLLEQFF.

This clonotype was counted at least ten times. This rearrangement joins TRBV4-2 to TRBJ2-4; the D gene is possibly TRBD1 (6 bases). The V end lost 1 base, the J end lost 3 bases, and 10 bases lay between the germline ends. Germline V gene lookup returns CDR1 LGHNA and CDR2 YNFKEQ. The CDR3 sequence is 15 residues long. CDR3 coding DNA: TGTGCCAGCAGCCAAGTACAGGGAGTCAAAAACATTCAGTACTTC. It translates to CASSQVQGVKNIQYF.

The rearrangement links TRBV5-1 to TRBJ2-2; 7 nucleotides align to TRBD1. The CDR3 extends over 14 amino acids. The germline CDR1 and CDR2 sequences are SGHRS and YFSETQ. After removal of 2 bases from V and 8 bases from J, the junction contained 6 bases not matched to a gene. CDR3 sequence: CASSLGQAGGELFF. DNA of the CDR3: TGCGCCAGCAGCTTAGGACAGGCTGGTGGGGAGCTGTTTTTT.

This clonotype was seen a handful of times. This chain connects TRBV20-1 to TRBJ2-1; D is perhaps TRBD1 (5 bases). The CDR3 has 15 residues. Trimming left V 3 bases short and J 0 bases short, with 12 bases between. CDR1 is DFQATT and CDR2 is SNEGSKA in the germline V gene (reference sequence). The CDR3 loop reads CSARKGQGSYNEQFF. CDR3 nucleotide sequence: TGCAGTGCTAGGAAGGGGCAGGGCTCCTACAATGAGCAGTTCTTC.

The rearrangement links TRBV10-3 to TRBJ2-2, with TRBD1 as a possible D gene (6 bases). V lost 2 bases and J lost 2, with 12 bases in between. Germline CDR1 and CDR2: ENHRY and SYGVKD. The CDR3 has 16 residues. The CDR3 DNA follows: TGTGCCATCAGTGAGCTCGACAGGTCCAACACCGGGGAGCTGTTTTTT. Amino acids: CAISELDRSNTGELFF.

The V and J genes are TRBV20-1 and TRBJ2-7; TRBD2 agrees at 10 bases. This CDR3 has 14 amino acids. Germline V lookup: CDR1 DFQATT, CDR2 SNEGSKA (reference sequence). V was clipped by 6 bases and J by 2 bases; unmatched bases: 7. CDR3 in DNA: TGCAGTGCAACTAGCGGGGACGGGCCCTACGAGCAGTACTTC. It encodes CSATSGDGPYEQYF.

At least ten counts were recorded for this clonotype. DNA of the CDR3: TGTGCCAGCAGCGGCGGCAGGAGCAATCAGCCCCAGCATTTT. It yields the protein CASSGGRSNQPQHF. J is TRBJ1-5 and V is TRBV9; D gene unclear. The V end was cut by 3 bases, the J end by 1 base, with 8 bases between. Germline loops: CDR1 SGDLS, CDR2 YYNGEE. The CDR3 runs 14 residues.